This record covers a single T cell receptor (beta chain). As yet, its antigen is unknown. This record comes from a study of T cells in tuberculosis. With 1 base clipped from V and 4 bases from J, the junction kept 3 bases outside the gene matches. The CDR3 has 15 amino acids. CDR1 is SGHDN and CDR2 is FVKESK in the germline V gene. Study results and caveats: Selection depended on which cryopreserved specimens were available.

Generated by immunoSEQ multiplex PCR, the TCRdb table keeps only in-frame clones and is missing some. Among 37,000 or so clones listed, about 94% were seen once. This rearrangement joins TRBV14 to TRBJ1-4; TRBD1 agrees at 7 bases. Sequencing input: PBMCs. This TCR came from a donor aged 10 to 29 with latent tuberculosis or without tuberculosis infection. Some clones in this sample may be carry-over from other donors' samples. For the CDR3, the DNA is TGTGCCAGCAGCCAAGTCGCAGGGGGTAATGAAAAACTGTTTTTT. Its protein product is CASSQVAGGNEKLFF.